These 29 T cell receptor beta chains originate from one sample sequenced in a study of metastatic and nonmetastatic thyroid tumors. Not a single patient had been given any form of treatment at any point before undergoing thyroid surgery. MiXCR was used by TCRdb to re-call the PCR reads. Among some 30,000 clones, less than 20% were seen once, and the ten largest hold around 8.5%. The sample taken for sequencing was blood. All receptors come from a female donor with papillary thyroid cancer or a benign thyroid nodule (not recorded which). Some clones in this sample may be carry-over from other donors' samples.

This clone came up many times. This chain joins TRBV5-1 and TRBJ2-5; D is uncertain. V dropped 3 bases and J dropped 2 bases, with 17 bases sitting between them. This CDR3 comprises 16 residues. Germline V gives CDR1 SGHRS, CDR2 YFSETQ. The CDR3 sequence: CASSSGISFQQETQYF. CDR3 coding DNA: TGCGCCAGCAGCTCTGGGATAAGTTTCCAACAAGAGACCCAGTACTTC.

In this sample, this clone turned up many times. This could be a read error, since a much larger clone is one nucleotide away. V gene TRBV18 combines with J gene TRBJ1-4; 10 nucleotides agree with TRBD1. After removal of 8 bases from V and 8 bases from J, the junction contained 5 bases not matched to a gene. The CDR3 is made up of 13 amino acids. Germline V gene lookup returns CDR1 KGHSH and CDR2 LQKENI. This CDR3 is CASPRTGGEKLFF. CDR3 DNA sequence: TGTGCCAGCCCACGGACAGGGGGGGAAAAACTGTTTTTT.

With respect to this clone: One end of the junction varies from germline; a read error may be responsible. This chain joins TRBV28 and TRBJ1-2, with D perhaps matching TRBD1 (5 bases). This CDR3 has 14 residues. Germline CDR1 reads MDHEN; CDR2 reads SYDVKM. The CDR3 nucleotides read TGTGCCAGCAGTCTTTCAGGGATACTAACCAGAAACCGCTTC. Protein product: CASSLSGILTRNRF.

In its sample, this clone ranks as medium-sized. The V and J genes are TRBV6-1 and TRBJ1-2; the match to TRBD1 covers 10 bases. Germline lookup yields CDR1 MNHNS and CDR2 SASEGT. With V trimmed by 2 bases and J by 4 bases, 4 bases remained unmatched. The CDR3 is made up of 15 amino acids. This chain's CDR3 is CASSEIRTGGYGYTF. The CDR3, as DNA: TGTGCCAGCAGTGAAATCAGGACAGGGGGCTATGGCTACACCTTC.

V and J are TRBV5-5 and TRBJ2-7; a possible D gene is TRBD1 (6 bases). CDR3 length: 13 amino acids. Between the trimmed V and J ends, which lost 4 bases and 3 bases, there was a span of 11 bases. CDR1 is SGHKS and CDR2 is YYEKEE in the germline V gene (reference sequence). The chain's CDR3 is CASSPSQGYEQYF. In DNA form, the CDR3 reads TGTGCCAGCAGCCCATCACAGGGCTACGAGCAGTACTTC.

The table lists this clone with many counts. V and J are TRBV10-1 and TRBJ2-2, with D possibly being TRBD1 (5 bases). V was shortened by 3 bases and J by 4 bases, with 15 bases between the two germline ends. This CDR3 is built from 16 residues. Germline CDR1 reads WNHNN; CDR2 reads SYGVQD (reference sequence). The DNA of the CDR3 is TGCGCCAGCAGTGATTCCGGACAAGGCGGCACCGGGGAGCTGTTTTTT. Translating gives CASSDSGQGGTGELFF.

At least ten counts were recorded for this clone. The gene calls are TRBV3-1 and TRBJ2-1, with D maybe TRBD1 (6 bases). The V end lost 1 base, the J end lost 9 bases, and 19 bases lay between the germline ends. Germline V gene data show CDR1 as LGHDT and CDR2 as YNNKEL (reference sequence). The CDR3 loop spans 16 amino acids. CDR3 nucleotide sequence: TGTGCCAGCAGCCAAGCGGCAGGGGTGACTCGGGGTGAGCAGTTCTTC. Translating it yields CASSQAAGVTRGEQFF.

The chain couples TRBV5-1 to TRBJ2-5; the D gene is possibly TRBD2 (5 bases). Germline V gene sequence: CDR1 SGHRS, CDR2 YFSETQ. The CDR3 covers 16 residues. Trimming cost V 4 bases and J 4 bases, with 20 bases left between them. This chain's CDR3 is CASSTRTRQPGETQYF. The CDR3 DNA is TGCGCCAGCAGCACCCGGACTCGTCAACCGGGAGAGACCCAGTACTTC.

This clone has a handful of counts. The chain recombines TRBV12-3 or TRBV12-4 with TRBJ2-3; TRBD2 matches at 11 bases. The CDR3 length is 15 residues. V gave up 3 bases and J gave up 4 bases; unmatched junction bases: 3. CDR3 in amino acids: CASSFLAGGSDTQYF. In nucleotides, the CDR3 is TGTGCCAGCAGTTTCCTAGCGGGGGGCTCAGATACGCAGTATTTT.

This clone has ten or more counts. The chain couples TRBV28 to TRBJ2-1; D call uncertain. CDR1 is MDHEN, CDR2 SYDVKM, per germline. CDR3 length: 15 residues. Trimming pared 3 bases from V and 4 bases from J, leaving 13 bases between. The DNA of the CDR3 is TGTGCCAGCAGTTTTCTGGCGGACCGATACAATGAGCAGTTCTTC. This translates into CASSFLADRYNEQFF.

This clone was observed at least ten times. This chain joins TRBV7-2 and TRBJ2-7; TRBD2 is a possible D gene (7 bases). Germline CDR1 and CDR2: SGHTA and FQGNSA. This CDR3 contains 13 residues. V was cut by 5 bases and J by 2 bases, with 10 bases left in between. The CDR3 coding sequence is TGTGCCAGCAGCGGGGGGGCCCCCTACGAGCAGTACTTC. Encoded protein: CASSGGAPYEQYF.

This clone showed up many times. The chain combines TRBV6-4 with TRBJ2-1; 7 nucleotides match TRBD1. V shed 2 bases and J 6 bases; nucleotides not matched to a gene: 13. In germline, CDR1 is MRHNA, CDR2 SNTAGT. CDR3 length: 17 residues. The CDR3 nucleotides are TGTGCCAGCAGTGACCAGAATTCCGGGACAGAACTCAATGAGCAGTTCTTC. Its protein product is CASSDQNSGTELNEQFF.

In this sample, this clone turned up many times. The chain couples TRBV5-6 to TRBJ1-2, with D possibly being TRBD1 (6 bases). Looked up from germline, CDR1 is SGHDT and CDR2 is YYEEEE. The CDR3 spans 15 residues. V gave up 4 bases and J gave up 4 bases, with 17 bases separating them. The DNA for the CDR3 is TGTGCCAGCAGCCCCACTGCAGGGGCGAGCTATGGCTACACCTTC. Protein product: CASSPTAGASYGYTF.

This clone was recorded many times. This chain connects TRBV28 to TRBJ2-7; a possible D gene is TRBD2 (7 bases). Germline CDR1 is MDHEN and CDR2 is SYDVKM. Trimming shortened V by 3 bases and J by 3 bases, and 9 bases separated the two germline ends. The CDR3 runs to 13 residues. CDR3 nucleotide sequence: TGTGCCAGCAGTTTTAGGGGGGGCTACGAGCAGTACTTC. Protein product: CASSFRGGYEQYF.

Only a few counts were recorded for this clone. The V call is TRBV24-1, the J call TRBJ2-2; 10 nucleotides agree with TRBD1. The CDR3 runs to 16 residues. Germline V gene lookup returns CDR1 KGHDR and CDR2 SFDVKD. Germline trimming cut 4 bases from V and 5 bases from J; bases unmatched to any gene: 6. CDR3 bases: TGTGCCACCAGTGACCCTGGACAGGGGGTTACCGGGGAGCTGTTTTTT. Its protein product is CATSDPGQGVTGELFF.

This clone was seen ten or more times. The genes are TRBV20-1 and TRBJ1-1; no clear D. CDR3 length: 12 amino acids. Germline V gene lookup returns CDR1 DFQATT and CDR2 SNEGSKA (reference sequence). V was trimmed by 6 bases and J by 1 base, leaving 9 bases between them. The CDR3 nucleotides are TGCAGTGCCAAAAACCGGAACACTGAAGCTTTCTTT. This translates into CSAKNRNTEAFF.

This clone was found many times. The CDR3 protein is CASSSNRGPGELFF. The CDR3 region has the DNA TGTGCCAGCTCATCTAACAGGGGGCCCGGGGAGCTGTTTTTT. This rearrangement joins TRBV18 to TRBJ2-2, with 9 bases aligning to TRBD1. The junction had 4 bases not matched to a gene; V was cut back by 5 bases and J by 6 bases. The CDR3 covers 14 residues. Germline V gene data show CDR1 as KGHSH and CDR2 as LQKENI.

This sequence joins TRBV20-1 and TRBJ2-1; 9 bases are shared with TRBD2. After removal of 1 base from V and 5 bases from J, the junction contained 6 bases not matched to a gene. Germline CDR1 and CDR2: DFQATT and SNEGSKA (reference sequence). This CDR3 contains 15 residues. In DNA, the CDR3 is TGCAGTGCTAGAGTGGGTAGCGGGAGCCACAATGAGCAGTTCTTC. Protein product: CSARVGSGSHNEQFF.

This clone has more than one count but fewer than ten. The chain joins TRBV27 to TRBJ1-2; D unresolved. Germline CDR1 and CDR2: MNHEY and SMNVEV (reference sequence). V shed 8 bases and J shed 3 bases, with 13 bases lying between them. This CDR3 has 13 amino acids. The CDR3 DNA follows: TGTGCCAGCGGGAGGAGGTTGGACTATGGCTACACCTTC. Amino acids: CASGRRLDYGYTF.

This clone has ten or more counts. The rearrangement links TRBV6-1 to TRBJ1-5, with TRBD1 matching over 12 bases. This CDR3 contains 16 residues. CDR1 is MNHNS and CDR2 is SASEGT in the germline V gene. J was trimmed by 5 bases and V by 6 bases; bases with no gene match: 8. CDR3 in amino acids: CASRLGTGGRYQPQHF. In DNA form, the CDR3 reads TGTGCCAGCAGGCTAGGGACAGGGGGCCGCTATCAGCCCCAGCATTTT.

This clone was found many times. This sequence joins TRBV5-6 and TRBJ1-2; a possible D gene is TRBD1 (5 bases). Trimming shortened V by 0 bases and J by 8 bases, and 17 bases separated the two germline ends. Germline-derived CDR1 and CDR2 are SGHDT and YYEEEE. This CDR3 spans 15 amino acids. CDR3 bases: TGTGCCAGCAGCTTGGCGGGGCCCCCTGCCGGGGGCTACACCTTC. Translation gives CASSLAGPPAGGYTF.

The chain employs TRBV2 and TRBJ1-2; D may be TRBD1 (6 bases). CDR3 size: 12 residues. Germline loops: CDR1 SNHLY, CDR2 FYNNEI. Trimming stripped 2 bases from V and 9 bases from J, with 10 bases between. In DNA, the CDR3 is TGTGCCAGCAGTGAATTAGGGACAAGCTACACCTTC. As protein: CASSELGTSYTF.

The chain couples TRBV28 to TRBJ2-7; D may be TRBD2 (5 bases). The germline V gene has CDR1 MDHEN and CDR2 SYDVKM. V lost 2 bases and J 4 bases, leaving 15 bases between the germline ends. The CDR3 contains 15 residues. Here the CDR3 reads CASSLADGNEYEQYF. In DNA form, the CDR3 reads TGTGCCAGCAGTTTAGCCGACGGGAACGAATACGAGCAGTACTTC.

The CDR3 DNA sequence: TGTGCCAGCTCACCAGCGGGACAGGGGGGTTCACCCCTCCACTTT. This sequence encodes CASSPAGQGGSPLHF. V is TRBV18 and J is TRBJ1-6; 11 positions match TRBD1. After removal of 2 bases from V and 9 bases from J, the junction contained 3 bases not matched to a gene. The CDR3 runs 15 residues. In germline, CDR1 is KGHSH, CDR2 LQKENI.

This clone was counted ten times or more. This chain uses TRBV12-5 with TRBJ1-5; D may be TRBD1 (5 bases). In germline, CDR1 is LGHNT, CDR2 FRNRAP. The CDR3 length is 15 residues. V was trimmed by 5 bases and J by 5 bases, leaving 16 bases between them. CDR3 nucleotides: TGTGCTAGTGGTCCTCGGGGGAGATCCGATCAGCCCCAGCATTTT. Amino acids: CASGPRGRSDQPQHF.

At least ten counts were recorded for this clone. V is TRBV18 and J is TRBJ2-5, with 10 bases aligning to TRBD1. With V trimmed by 5 bases and J by 2 bases, 5 bases remained unmatched. CDR1 and CDR2 from the germline V gene are KGHSH and LQKENI. This CDR3 has 15 residues. The CDR3 bases are TGTGCCAGCTCAGGAGGGACAGGGGTTCAAGAGACCCAGTACTTC. Translated, it gives CASSGGTGVQETQYF.

This clone was seen ten or more times. V and J are TRBV6-1 and TRBJ2-7, with 9 positions matching TRBD2. V trimming: 7 bases; J trimming: 4 bases; junction bases outside the gene matches: 5. CDR3 length: 13 amino acids. In germline, CDR1 is MNHNS, CDR2 SASEGT. CDR3 DNA: TGTGCCAGCATGCGGCGGGAGGGATACGAGCAGTACTTC. It encodes CASMRREGYEQYF.

J is TRBJ2-1 and V is TRBV30, with D maybe TRBD2 (5 bases). V was clipped by 1 base and J by 4 bases, with 5 bases between them. CDR3 length equals 12 residues. In germline, CDR1 is GTSNPN, CDR2 SVGIG (reference sequence). The CDR3 protein is CAWSAGYNEQFF. The CDR3 DNA is TGTGCCTGGAGTGCGGGATACAATGAGCAGTTCTTC. Looking up the rest from reference TRBV30 and TRBJ2-1 gives the full variable domain: SQTIHQWPATLVQPVGSPLSLECTVEGTSNPNLYWYRQAAGRGLQLLFYSVGIGQISSEVPQNLSASRPQDRQFILSSKKLLLSDSGFYLCAWSAGYNEQFFGPGTRLTVL.

The gene calls are TRBV6-1 and TRBJ2-2, with TRBD1 as a possible D gene (6 bases). Germline CDR1 is MNHNS and CDR2 is SASEGT. CDR3 length: 15 residues. V lost 3 bases and J 3 bases, leaving 11 bases between the germline ends. For the CDR3, the DNA is TGTGCCAGCAGTGAGGGGTCAGGGGACACCGGGGAGCTGTTTTTT. Protein: CASSEGSGDTGELFF.